This T cell receptor beta chain was captured in a study of tumor-infiltrating lymphocytes in primary liver carcinoma. Study outcomes and limitations: Tumor tissue displayed a significantly greater top-250-clone fraction than blood (p = 0.039).

The CDR3 is 12 amino acids in total, end residues counted. The V gene's germline CDR1 is SGHAT and CDR2 FQNNGV. For each extraction, RNA and DNA were obtained together from about 19-30 mg of unsorted bulk tissue. Each individual tumor supplied samples from five separate regions. Comment on this clonotype: What it recognizes is unknown. Without the conserved terminal phenylalanine or tryptophan, this CDR3 likely stems from a read error. The limits of the CDR3 on the DNA are not certain, so only TCRdb's listed CDR3 is given.

A primer matching the constant region was used to make TCR beta cDNA from approximately 0.55 ug of total RNA. TCR beta libraries came from three nested multiplex PCR rounds using slightly modified ARM-PCR. TRBV1-TRBV30 forward primers and a C-beta reverse primer were used in the first two PCR rounds, which each ran for approximately 9 cycles. TCRdb re-analysed the multiplex PCR reads in MiXCR, keeping a single row per CDR3 protein. The sample carries approximately 100,000 distinct CDR3 sequences, about 63% recorded once. The receptor's source is a woman aged 60-75 years with primary liver carcinoma and hepatitis B virus infection. Sequences were obtained from liver tumor tissue from sampling region 2. Subset of the sample: tumor region T2, inferior pole. The chain carries TRBV11-2 and TRBJ2-5; TRBD1, the table's D call, was not compared with the DNA. CDR3 sequence reads: CASSPPDTTLYS.